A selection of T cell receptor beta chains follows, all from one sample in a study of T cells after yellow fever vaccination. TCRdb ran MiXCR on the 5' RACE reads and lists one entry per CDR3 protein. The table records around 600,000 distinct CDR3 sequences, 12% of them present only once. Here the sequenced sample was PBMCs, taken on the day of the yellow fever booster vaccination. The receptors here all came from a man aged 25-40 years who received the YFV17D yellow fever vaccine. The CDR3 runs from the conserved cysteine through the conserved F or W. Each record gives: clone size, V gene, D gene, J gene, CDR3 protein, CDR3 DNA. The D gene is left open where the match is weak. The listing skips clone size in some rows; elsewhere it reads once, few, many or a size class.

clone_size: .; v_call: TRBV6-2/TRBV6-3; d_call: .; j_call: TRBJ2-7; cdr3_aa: CASSFDSPEFYEQYF; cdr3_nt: TGTGCCAGCAGTTTCGATAGTCCAGAATTCTACGAGCAGTACTTC
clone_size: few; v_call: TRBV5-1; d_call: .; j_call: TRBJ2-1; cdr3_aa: CASSLQLGGKVYNEQFF; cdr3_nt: TGCGCCAGCAGCTTGCAGCTAGGGGGGAAAGTGTACAATGAGCAGTTCTTC
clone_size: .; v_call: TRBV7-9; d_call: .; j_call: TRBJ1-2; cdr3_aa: CASSLAGSSNYGYTF; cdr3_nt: TGTGCCAGCAGCTTAGCGGGCAGTTCTAACTATGGCTACACCTTC
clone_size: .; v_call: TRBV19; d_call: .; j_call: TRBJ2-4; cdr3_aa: CASSKVSGAKNIQYF; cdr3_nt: TGTGCCAGTAGTAAAGTGTCGGGGGCCAAAAACATTCAGTACTTC
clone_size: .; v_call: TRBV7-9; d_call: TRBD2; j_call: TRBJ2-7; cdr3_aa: CASSEGLAGDREQYF; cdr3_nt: TGTGCCAGCAGCGAGGGACTAGCGGGTGACCGCGAGCAGTACTTC
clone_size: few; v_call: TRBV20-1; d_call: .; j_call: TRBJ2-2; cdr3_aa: CSASTEANTGELFF; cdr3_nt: TGCAGTGCTAGTACGGAGGCTAACACCGGGGAGCTGTTTTTT
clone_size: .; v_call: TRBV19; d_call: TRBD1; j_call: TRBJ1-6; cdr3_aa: CASRTGEDNSPLHF; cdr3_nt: TGTGCCAGCAGGACAGGGGAGGATAATTCACCCCTCCACTTT
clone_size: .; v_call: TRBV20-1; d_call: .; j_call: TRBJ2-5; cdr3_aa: CSAIVDPRRQETQYF; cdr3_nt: TGCAGCGCTATTGTAGACCCTCGCCGCCAAGAGACCCAGTACTTC
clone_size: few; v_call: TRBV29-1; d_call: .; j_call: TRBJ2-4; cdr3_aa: CSVTLEWDIQYF; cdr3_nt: TGCAGCGTTACCCTGGAGTGGGACATTCAGTACTTC
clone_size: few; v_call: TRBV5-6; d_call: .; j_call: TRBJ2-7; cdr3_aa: CASSLAVLYEQYF; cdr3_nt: TGTGCCAGCAGCTTGGCCGTACTCTACGAGCAGTACTTC
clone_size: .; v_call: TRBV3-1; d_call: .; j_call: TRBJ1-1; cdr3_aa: CASSHGHLAFF; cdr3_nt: TGTGCCAGCAGCCACGGGCATCTGGCTTTCTTT
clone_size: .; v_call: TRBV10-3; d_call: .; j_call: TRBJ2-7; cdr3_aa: CAISDRDASSGEQYF; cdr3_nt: TGTGCCATCAGTGACCGTGATGCTAGTTCGGGCGAGCAGTACTTC
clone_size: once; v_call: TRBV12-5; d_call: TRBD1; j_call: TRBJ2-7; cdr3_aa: CASGSGQGMGEQYF; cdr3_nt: TGTGCTAGTGGTTCGGGACAGGGGATGGGCGAGCAGTACTTC
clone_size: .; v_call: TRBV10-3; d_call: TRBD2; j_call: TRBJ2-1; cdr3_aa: CAISESIGASGRDNEQFF; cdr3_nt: TGTGCCATCAGTGAGTCGATAGGAGCTAGCGGGAGAGACAATGAGCAGTTCTTC
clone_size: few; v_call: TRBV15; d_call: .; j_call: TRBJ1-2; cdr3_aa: CATSRAGSLGYTF; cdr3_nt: TGTGCCACCAGCAGAGCCGGGAGTTTGGGCTACACCTTC
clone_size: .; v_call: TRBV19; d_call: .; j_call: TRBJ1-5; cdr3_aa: CASEWAANQPQHF; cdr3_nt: TGTGCTTCAGAATGGGCAGCGAATCAGCCCCAGCATTTT
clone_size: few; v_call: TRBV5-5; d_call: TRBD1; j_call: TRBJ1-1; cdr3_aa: CASSRGGQGQDAFF; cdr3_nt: TGTGCCAGCAGCAGAGGCGGACAGGGTCAGGACGCTTTCTTT
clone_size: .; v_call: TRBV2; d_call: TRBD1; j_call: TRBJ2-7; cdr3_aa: CASSERTGSSYEQYF; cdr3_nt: TGTGCCAGCAGTGAAAGGACAGGAAGCTCCTACGAGCAGTACTTC